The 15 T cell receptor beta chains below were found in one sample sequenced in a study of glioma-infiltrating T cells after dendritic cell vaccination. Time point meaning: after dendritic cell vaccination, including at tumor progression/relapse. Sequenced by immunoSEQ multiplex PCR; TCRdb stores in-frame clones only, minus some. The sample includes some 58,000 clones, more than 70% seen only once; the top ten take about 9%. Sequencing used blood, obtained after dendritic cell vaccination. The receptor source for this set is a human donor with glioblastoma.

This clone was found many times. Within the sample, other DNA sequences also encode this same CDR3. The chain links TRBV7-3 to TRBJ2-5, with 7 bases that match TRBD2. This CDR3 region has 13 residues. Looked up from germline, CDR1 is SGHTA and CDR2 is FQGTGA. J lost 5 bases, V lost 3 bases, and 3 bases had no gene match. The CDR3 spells CASSFTGGETQYF. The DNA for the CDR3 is TGTGCCAGCAGCTTTACGGGAGGTGAGACCCAGTACTTC.

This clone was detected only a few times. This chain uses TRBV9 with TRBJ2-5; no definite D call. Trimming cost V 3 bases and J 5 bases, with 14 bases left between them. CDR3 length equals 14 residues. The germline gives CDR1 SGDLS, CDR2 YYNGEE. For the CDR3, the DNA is TGTGCCAGCAGCGGCGGCAGCCCCTGGGAGACCCAGTACTTC. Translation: CASSGGSPWETQYF.

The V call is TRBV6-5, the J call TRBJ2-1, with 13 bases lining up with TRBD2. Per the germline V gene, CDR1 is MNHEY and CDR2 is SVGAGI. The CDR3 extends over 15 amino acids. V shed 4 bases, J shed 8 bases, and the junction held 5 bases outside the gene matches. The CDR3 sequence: CASSLTSGGAYEQFF. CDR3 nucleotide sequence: TGTGCCAGCAGTTTAACTAGCGGGGGGGCATATGAGCAGTTCTTC.

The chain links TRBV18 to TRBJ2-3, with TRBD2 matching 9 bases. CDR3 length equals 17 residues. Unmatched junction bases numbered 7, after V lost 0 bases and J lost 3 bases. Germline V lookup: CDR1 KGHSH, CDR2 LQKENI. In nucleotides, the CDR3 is TGTGCCAGCTCACCACCGGCCGTGGGACTAGCAACAGATACGCAGTATTTT. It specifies CASSPPAVGLATDTQYF.

In DNA, the CDR3 is TGTGCCAGCAGCTTGGGGGCGGGGGGGACGGATGAGCAGTTCTTC. This encodes CASSLGAGGTDEQFF. V usage is TRBV9 and J usage is TRBJ2-1, with TRBD2 identical over 9 bases. The CDR3 length is 15 residues. The V gene end was trimmed by 4 bases and the J gene end by 8 bases; junction bases not matched to a gene: 10. CDR1 is SGDLS and CDR2 is YYNGEE in the germline V gene.

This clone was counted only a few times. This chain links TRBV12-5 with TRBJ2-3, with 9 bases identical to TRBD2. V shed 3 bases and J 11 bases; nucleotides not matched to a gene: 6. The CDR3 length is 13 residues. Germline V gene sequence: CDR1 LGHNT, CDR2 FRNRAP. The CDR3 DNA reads TGTGCTAGTGGTTTCGCCGGACTAGCGCGGCAGTATTTT. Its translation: CASGFAGLARQYF.

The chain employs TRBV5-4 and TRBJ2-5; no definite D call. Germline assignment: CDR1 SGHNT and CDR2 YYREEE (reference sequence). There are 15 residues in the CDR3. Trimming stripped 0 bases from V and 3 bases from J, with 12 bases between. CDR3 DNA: TGTGCCAGCAGCTTGGAGCCCCGCCTTGAAGAGACCCAGTACTTC. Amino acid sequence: CASSLEPRLEETQYF.

CDR3: CASSLQRGPYNEQFF. The CDR3 DNA is TGTGCCAGCAGCTTACAGCGGGGGCCCTACAATGAGCAGTTCTTC. The rearrangement joins TRBV7-9 to TRBJ2-1; 8 bases fit TRBD2. CDR1 is SEHNR and CDR2 is FQNEAQ in the germline V gene (reference sequence). V dropped 2 bases and J dropped 2; count of bases not matched to a gene: 2. CDR3 length: 15 residues.

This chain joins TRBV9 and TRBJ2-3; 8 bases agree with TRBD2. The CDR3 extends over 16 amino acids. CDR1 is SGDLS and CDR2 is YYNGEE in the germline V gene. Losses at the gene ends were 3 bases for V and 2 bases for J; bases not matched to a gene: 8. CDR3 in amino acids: CASSEAGGGHTDTQYF. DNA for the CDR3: TGTGCCAGCAGCGAGGCTGGCGGGGGGCACACAGATACGCAGTATTTT.

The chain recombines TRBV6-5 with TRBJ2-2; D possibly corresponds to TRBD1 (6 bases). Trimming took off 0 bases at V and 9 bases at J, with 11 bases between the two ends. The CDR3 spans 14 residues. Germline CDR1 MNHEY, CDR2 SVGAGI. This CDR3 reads CASSYSHRDRELFF. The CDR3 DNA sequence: TGTGCCAGCAGTTACTCGCACAGGGACCGGGAGCTGTTTTTT.

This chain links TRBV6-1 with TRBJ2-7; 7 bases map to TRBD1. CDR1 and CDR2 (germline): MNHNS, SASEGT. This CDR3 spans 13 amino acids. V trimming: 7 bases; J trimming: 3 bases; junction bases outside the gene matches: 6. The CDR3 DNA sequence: TGTGCCAGCATGTCAGGGGGTCTCTACGAGCAGTACTTC. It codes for CASMSGGLYEQYF.

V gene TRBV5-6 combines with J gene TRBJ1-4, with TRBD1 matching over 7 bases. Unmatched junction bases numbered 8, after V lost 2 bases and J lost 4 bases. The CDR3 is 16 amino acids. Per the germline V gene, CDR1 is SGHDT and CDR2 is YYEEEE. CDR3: CASSFNPGGGNEKLFF. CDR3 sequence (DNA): TGTGCCAGCAGCTTTAACCCAGGGGGAGGTAATGAAAAACTGTTTTTT.

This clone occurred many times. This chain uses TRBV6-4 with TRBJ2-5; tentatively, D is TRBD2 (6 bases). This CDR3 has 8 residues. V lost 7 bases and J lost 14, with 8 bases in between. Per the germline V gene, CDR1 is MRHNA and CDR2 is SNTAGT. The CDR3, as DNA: TGTGCCAGCACGCGGGGTTACTTC. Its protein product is CASTRGYF.

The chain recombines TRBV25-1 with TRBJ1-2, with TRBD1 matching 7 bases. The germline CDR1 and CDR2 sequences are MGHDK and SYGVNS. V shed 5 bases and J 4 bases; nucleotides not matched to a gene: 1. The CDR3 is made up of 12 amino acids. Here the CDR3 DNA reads TGTGCCAGCAGTAGACAGGGCTATGGCTACACCTTC. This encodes CASSRQGYGYTF.

Here the CDR3 DNA reads TGTGCCAGCAGCGAGACAGGTTCAAACCGAGAGACCCAGTACTTC. Translated, it gives CASSETGSNRETQYF. The V gene is TRBV9, the J gene TRBJ2-5; perhaps TRBD1 as D (6 bases). The V gene lost 3 bases and the J gene lost 4 bases, with 16 bases spanning the gap. Germline V CDR1 and CDR2: SGDLS, YYNGEE. This CDR3 region has 15 residues.